Below, one TCR beta chain is given with its context. Its antigen is still unknown. Profiled with immunoSEQ multiplex PCR; TCRdb holds only in-frame clones, not every one. The data hold over 70,000 clones, with nearly 90% observed a single time. The CDR3 runs 15 residues. Germline V gene lookup returns CDR1 SGHVS and CDR2 FNYEAQ. V lost 0 bases and J 13 bases, leaving 16 bases between the germline ends. This specimen belongs to a study of graft-versus-host responses after intestinal transplantation. For the study at large: After anti-thymocyte globulin induction, recipients took tacrolimus and steroids for roughly three years. Study results and caveats: Graft-donor T cell macrochimerism coincided with high graft-versus-host to host-versus-graft clonal ratios in allografts. The highest levels of circulating GvH clones went along with early declines in HvG clones after transplant.

The rearrangement joins TRBV7-6 to TRBJ1-6; D not certain. The receptor was isolated from a human donor who was the organ donor for an intestinal transplant. The material sequenced was unstimulated CD8+ T cells sorted from spleen or lymph node cells, taken before transplant. CDR3: CASSLAHPPRLPLHF. The CDR3 DNA sequence: TGTGCCAGCAGCTTAGCTCACCCACCCCGACTTCCCCTCCACTTT.